This T cell receptor (beta chain) derives from a study of OX40 agonist ivuxolimab in advanced cancers. Study in general: Among those treated, three patients had partial responses, one with hepatocellular carcinoma and two with cutaneous melanoma.

Assay used: immunoSEQ multiplex PCR; TCRdb lists only in-frame clones, some missing. In the table there are about 73,000 clones, about 93% of which are singletons. The CDR3 consists of 14 residues. The V gene end was trimmed by 7 bases and the J gene end by 7 bases; junction bases not matched to a gene: 10. CDR1 and CDR2 (germline): MNHEY, SMNVEV (reference sequence). Sequencing was performed on CD4+ or CD8+ T cells sorted from blood, taken in a trial of the OX40 agonist ivuxolimab. The receptor's source is an adult with an advanced solid tumor such as melanoma, head and neck, liver or kidney cancer. V is TRBV27 and J is TRBJ2-1; 7 nucleotides line up with TRBD2. CDR3: CASTPPGGGNEQFF. The CDR3 coding sequence is TGTGCCAGCACCCCCCCGGGAGGAGGGAATGAGCAGTTCTTC.